Each of the 26 T cell receptor beta chains below was sequenced from the same sample in a study of cytomegalovirus exposure and HLA in healthy donors. PCR was performed using 60 Vbeta and 13 Jbeta primers. Repertoires were generated with immunoSEQ multiplex PCR, while TCRdb's copy carries only in-frame clones and drops some. The sample has 110,000 to 150,000 clones, about 72% seen once. The material sequenced was PBMCs. The source is a man aged 55 to 70 in good health and CMV-seronegative.

The chain carries TRBV6-6 and TRBJ1-1; tentatively, D is TRBD1 (6 bases). Germline CDR1 reads MNHNY; CDR2 reads SVGAGI (reference sequence). CDR3 size: 14 residues. Trimming left V 2 bases short and J 0 bases short, with 7 bases between. Written as DNA, the CDR3 is TGTGCCAGCAGTTACGGACAGCTGAACACTGAAGCTTTCTTT. Translated, it gives CASSYGQLNTEAFF.

This clone was seen only a few times. The V gene is TRBV2, the J gene TRBJ2-1; the match to TRBD2 covers 12 bases. Germline CDR1 SNHLY, CDR2 FYNNEI. With V trimmed by 7 bases and J by 4 bases, 5 bases remained unmatched. This CDR3 has 15 amino acids. The CDR3 sequence: CASTELAGGYNEQFF. The CDR3 region has the DNA TGTGCCAGCACCGAGCTAGCGGGAGGGTACAATGAGCAGTTCTTC.

The chain combines TRBV6-1 with TRBJ1-1; TRBD1 is a possible D gene (5 bases). The CDR3 runs to 14 residues. Trimming took 7 bases from V and 1 from J, leaving 13 bases between them. Germline CDR1 reads MNHNS; CDR2 reads SASEGT. As DNA, the CDR3 is TGTGCCAGCACCGGGGGACCGGCGAACACTGAAGCTTTCTTT. It translates to CASTGGPANTEAFF.

This clone was found a few times. The gene calls are TRBV28 and TRBJ2-3; 9 bases align to TRBD1. This CDR3 region has 16 residues. V gave up 6 bases and J gave up 4 bases; unmatched junction bases: 11. CDR1 and CDR2 from the germline V gene are MDHEN and SYDVKM. CDR3 in DNA: TGTGCCAGCAGCGGTCCCGGGACAGGGCCGTCAGATACGCAGTATTTT. As protein: CASSGPGTGPSDTQYF.

The CDR3 DNA follows: TGTGCTTCCTCGGCTAGCGGGAGGGCCGGCTCCTACAATGAGCAGTTCTTC. Translated, it gives CASSASGRAGSYNEQFF. The rearrangement joins TRBV9 to TRBJ2-1; TRBD2 matches 12 bases. CDR3 length: 17 amino acids. Germline V gene data show CDR1 as SGDLS and CDR2 as YYNGEE. Complete variable domain (other parts from reference TRBV9 and TRBJ2-1): DSGVTQTPKHLITATGQRVTLRCSPRSGDLSVYWYQQSLDQGLQFLIQYYNGEERAKGNILERFSAQQFPDLHSELNLSSLELGDSALYFCASSASGRAGSYNEQFFGPGTRLTVL.

The chain joins TRBV30 to TRBJ2-7, with D possibly being TRBD2 (6 bases). In germline, CDR1 is GTSNPN, CDR2 SVGIG (reference sequence). The CDR3 totals 11 residues. V shed 2 bases and J shed 6 bases, with 8 bases lying between them. The CDR3 region is CAWSNGGEQYF. The CDR3 DNA is TGTGCCTGGAGTAACGGGGGCGAGCAGTACTTC.

The chain is built from TRBV7-9 and TRBJ2-2, with 10 bases lining up with TRBD2. The CDR3 contains 15 residues. Germline assignment: CDR1 SEHNR and CDR2 FQNEAQ (reference sequence). V lost 1 base to trimming and J lost 6 bases; unmatched junction nucleotides: 2. CDR3 bases: TGTGCCAGCAGCTTAGGTCTAGCGGGAGCCGGGGAGCTGTTTTTT. It specifies CASSLGLAGAGELFF.

The chain has TRBV30 and TRBJ2-7, with D tentatively TRBD1 (6 bases). The CDR3 is made up of 14 amino acids. Per the germline V gene, CDR1 is GTSNPN and CDR2 is SVGIG (reference sequence). Trimming removed 0 bases at V and 0 bases at J, with 9 bases between. The CDR3 DNA reads as TGTGCCTGGAGTGTCGCAGGGGTCTCCTACGAGCAGTACTTC. Protein: CAWSVAGVSYEQYF.

J is TRBJ1-2 and V is TRBV18, with D possibly matching TRBD1 (6 bases). The germline gives CDR1 KGHSH, CDR2 LQKENI. The CDR3 length is 13 residues. With 3 bases removed from V and 3 bases from J, the gap between germline ends came to 8 bases. The CDR3 is CASSPDRDYGYTF. DNA of the CDR3: TGTGCCAGCTCACCGGACAGAGACTATGGCTACACCTTC.

V and J are TRBV5-4 and TRBJ1-4, with a possible D match to TRBD1 (6 bases). Germline lookup yields CDR1 SGHNT and CDR2 YYREEE (reference sequence). The ends were cut back, 4 bases at V and 6 bases at J, with 13 bases in the middle. The CDR3 length is 14 residues. CDR3 amino acids: CASSLQGMDEKLFF. Here the CDR3 DNA reads TGTGCCAGCAGCCTACAGGGCATGGATGAAAAACTGTTTTTT.

This rearrangement joins TRBV5-4 to TRBJ1-4, with a possible D match to TRBD1 (6 bases). Trimming removed 1 base at V and 2 bases at J, with 6 bases between. Per the germline V gene, CDR1 is SGHNT and CDR2 is YYREEE (reference sequence). This CDR3 contains 14 residues. CDR3 DNA: TGTGCCAGCAGCTTGAGGGGGACTAATGAAAAACTGTTTTTT. Its protein is CASSLRGTNEKLFF.

This clone was recorded only once. This chain uses TRBV28 with TRBJ2-3; 14 bases match TRBD2. Germline lookup yields CDR1 MDHEN and CDR2 SYDVKM. The V segment lost 7 bases and the J segment 1 base; nucleotides outside the gene matches: 4. The CDR3 totals 16 residues. CDR3 nucleotide sequence: TGTGCCAGCAAGACTAGCGGGAGGGGGGGCACAGATACGCAGTATTTT. This gives the protein CASKTSGRGGTDTQYF.

The rearrangement uses TRBV9 and TRBJ1-6; D is possibly TRBD1 (6 bases). Germline CDR1 reads SGDLS; CDR2 reads YYNGEE. The CDR3 has 15 amino acids. Deletions cut 0 bases from V and 10 bases from J, with 14 bases between. CDR3 protein: CASSVGGTGQSPLHF. The DNA for the CDR3 is TGTGCCAGCAGCGTAGGAGGTACCGGACAGTCACCCCTCCACTTT. Full variable domain (rest looked up from reference TRBV9 and TRBJ1-6): DSGVTQTPKHLITATGQRVTLRCSPRSGDLSVYWYQQSLDQGLQFLIQYYNGEERAKGNILERFSAQQFPDLHSELNLSSLELGDSALYFCASSVGGTGQSPLHFGNGTRLTVT.

The chain combines TRBV27 with TRBJ1-2; 12 positions agree with TRBD1. Germline trimming cut 5 bases from V and 8 bases from J; bases unmatched to any gene: 6. Germline V gene data show CDR1 as MNHEY and CDR2 as SMNVEV (reference sequence). The CDR3 has 14 amino acids. The CDR3 DNA reads as TGTGCCAGCAGTAAGGGACAGGGGGCGGGCGGCTACACCTTC. Encoded protein: CASSKGQGAGGYTF.

V and J are TRBV5-6 and TRBJ2-1; TRBD1 agrees at 8 bases. Unmatched junction bases numbered 5, after V lost 5 bases and J lost 4 bases. The CDR3 is 14 amino acids. The germline V gene encodes CDR1 SGHDT and CDR2 YYEEEE. The CDR3 is CASRPGGPYNEQFF. The CDR3 nucleotides read TGTGCCAGCAGGCCAGGGGGCCCATACAATGAGCAGTTCTTC.

About this clone itself: The same CDR3 can be traced to other DNA sequences in this sample. The chain joins TRBV5-1 to TRBJ1-6; D not certain. V shed 4 bases and J shed 4 bases, with 15 bases lying between them. In germline, CDR1 is SGHRS, CDR2 YFSETQ. The CDR3 runs to 16 residues. The CDR3 coding sequence is TGCGCCAGCAGCGCCACCCGCAGCGGGTATAATTCACCCCTCCACTTT. Translation: CASSATRSGYNSPLHF.

This clone has more than one count but fewer than ten. The rearrangement uses TRBV7-2 and TRBJ2-5; TRBD2 matches at 9 bases. The germline V gene has CDR1 SGHTA and CDR2 FQGNSA. V lost 5 bases, J lost 5 bases, and 6 bases stayed unmatched. The CDR3 contains 14 residues. The CDR3 coding sequence is TGTGCCAGCAGCCCTAGCGGGGTGCGGGAGACCCAGTACTTC. This translates into CASSPSGVRETQYF.

The rearrangement links TRBV19 to TRBJ1-1, with 9 nucleotides matching TRBD1. V trimming: 6 bases; J trimming: 1 base; junction bases outside the gene matches: 6. Germline CDR1 LNHDA, CDR2 SQIVND (reference sequence). The CDR3 contains 15 residues. The CDR3 region is CASRIQGAGNTEAFF. CDR3 sequence (DNA): TGTGCCAGTAGGATACAGGGGGCAGGGAACACTGAAGCTTTCTTT.

The chain recombines TRBV28 with TRBJ2-7; D is possibly TRBD2 (6 bases). The CDR3 totals 15 residues. Germline CDR1 and CDR2: MDHEN and SYDVKM. Trimming shortened V by 3 bases and J by 3 bases, and 15 bases separated the two germline ends. The CDR3: CASSFRAGRSYEQYF. CDR3 in DNA: TGTGCCAGCAGTTTCCGTGCGGGGCGTAGCTACGAGCAGTACTTC.

This clone was counted a few times. The J gene is TRBJ1-4, the V gene TRBV29-1; the D gene is possibly TRBD1 (6 bases). V dropped 4 bases and J dropped 4 bases, with 10 bases sitting between them. The germline gives CDR1 SQVTM, CDR2 ANQGSEA. The CDR3 is 13 residues long. CDR3 nucleotides: TGCAGCGTTGCTCAGGGGAATAATGAAAAACTGTTTTTT. Its protein is CSVAQGNNEKLFF.

The V call is TRBV18, the J call TRBJ2-2, with D tentatively TRBD1 (6 bases). This CDR3 comprises 14 residues. The germline V gene has CDR1 KGHSH and CDR2 LQKENI. Trimming stripped 4 bases from V and 2 bases from J, with 8 bases between. The CDR3 here is CASSRQENTGELFF. DNA for the CDR3: TGTGCCAGCTCACGACAGGAAAACACCGGGGAGCTGTTTTTT.

For this clone: Other DNA sequences in this sample translate to the same CDR3. V is TRBV6-1 and J is TRBJ2-2; D may be TRBD1 (6 bases). In germline, CDR1 is MNHNS, CDR2 SASEGT. The germline V and J ends were trimmed by 1 base and 6 bases, with 12 bases remaining between them. The CDR3 is 15 amino acids. Here the CDR3 DNA reads TGTGCCAGCAGTGAAGGCTGGGCAGGGGCCGGGGAGCTGTTTTTT. Its protein product is CASSEGWAGAGELFF.

In its sample, this clone was seen a few times. The V and J genes are TRBV28 and TRBJ1-1, with 11 bases fitting TRBD1. V shed 8 bases, J shed 4 bases, and the junction held 3 bases outside the gene matches. CDR1 and CDR2 (germline): MDHEN, SYDVKM. This CDR3 contains 13 residues. CDR3 DNA: TGTGCCAGCGGACAGGGGGCGCTCACTGAAGCTTTCTTT. This codes for CASGQGALTEAFF.

This sequence joins TRBV19 and TRBJ2-3; 14 bases match TRBD2. CDR3 length: 17 residues. Trimming cost V 5 bases and J 6 bases; bases outside gene matches: 10. The V gene's germline CDR1 is LNHDA and CDR2 SQIVND (reference sequence). The CDR3 here is CASSSRTSGRTQDTQYF. In nucleotides, the CDR3 is TGTGCCAGTAGTTCGAGGACTAGCGGGAGGACCCAGGATACGCAGTATTTT.

As concerns this clone: The identical CDR3 is also encoded by other nucleotide sequences in the sample. This rearrangement joins TRBV19 to TRBJ1-2; D ambiguous. This CDR3 is built from 12 residues. The V gene lost 3 bases and the J gene lost 4 bases, with 6 bases spanning the gap. Germline V gene lookup returns CDR1 LNHDA and CDR2 SQIVND (reference sequence). The CDR3 is CASSISVYGYTF. The CDR3 bases are TGTGCCAGTAGTATCTCAGTCTATGGCTACACCTTC.

V and J are TRBV12-5 and TRBJ2-2; TRBD2 matches at 9 bases. V gave up 1 base and J gave up 5 bases; unmatched junction bases: 5. The length of the CDR3 is 16 residues. Germline V lookup: CDR1 LGHNT, CDR2 FRNRAP. The CDR3 protein is CASGLASGMGTGELFF. The CDR3 DNA is TGTGCTAGTGGTTTGGCTAGCGGGATGGGGACCGGGGAGCTGTTTTTT.